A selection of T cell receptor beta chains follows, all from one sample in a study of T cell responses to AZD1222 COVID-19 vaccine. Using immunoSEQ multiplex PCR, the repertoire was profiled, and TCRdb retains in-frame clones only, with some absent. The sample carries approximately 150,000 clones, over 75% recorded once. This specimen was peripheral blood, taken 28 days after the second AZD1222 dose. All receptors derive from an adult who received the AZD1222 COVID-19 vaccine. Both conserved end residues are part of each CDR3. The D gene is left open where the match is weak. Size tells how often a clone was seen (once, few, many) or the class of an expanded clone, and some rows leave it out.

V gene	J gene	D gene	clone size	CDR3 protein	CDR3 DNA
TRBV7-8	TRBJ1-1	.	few	CASSLGQNTEAFF	TGTGCCAGCAGCTTAGGGCAGAACACTGAAGCTTTCTTT
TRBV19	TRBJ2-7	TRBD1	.	CASSKTGAEQYF	TGTGCCAGTAGTAAGACAGGGGCCGAGCAGTACTTC
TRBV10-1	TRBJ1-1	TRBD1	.	CASSQGGTVNTEAFF	TGCGCCAGCAGCCAAGGGGGGACAGTGAACACTGAAGCTTTCTTT
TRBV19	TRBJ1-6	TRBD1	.	CASSIGDRALGNSPLHF	TGTGCCAGTAGTATTGGGGACAGGGCGTTGGGGAATTCACCCCTCCACTTT
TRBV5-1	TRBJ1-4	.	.	CASRTRDDNEKLFF	TGCGCCAGCAGAACCCGGGACGATAATGAAAAACTGTTTTTT
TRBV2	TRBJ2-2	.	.	CASSESGTGELFF	TGTGCCAGCAGTGAATCCGGGACCGGGGAGCTGTTTTTT
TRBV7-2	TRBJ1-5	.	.	CASSLVGGNQPQHF	TGTGCCAGCAGCTTGGTTGGTGGCAATCAGCCCCAGCATTTT
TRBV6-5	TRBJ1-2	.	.	CASSSGPSYYGYTF	TGTGCCAGCAGTTCCGGACCATCCTACTATGGCTACACCTTC
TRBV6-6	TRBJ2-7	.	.	CASAGRTYEQYF	TGTGCCAGCGCGGGGAGAACCTACGAGCAGTACTTC
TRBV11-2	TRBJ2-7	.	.	CASSFDSYEQYF	TGTGCCAGCAGCTTCGATTCCTACGAGCAGTACTTC
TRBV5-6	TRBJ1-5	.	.	CASSLGWEQFNQPQHF	TGTGCCAGCAGCTTGGGGTGGGAGCAGTTCAATCAGCCCCAGCATTTT
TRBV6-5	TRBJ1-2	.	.	CASSSYFSPLTF	TGTGCCAGCAGTTCCTACTTCTCTCCTCTCACCTTC
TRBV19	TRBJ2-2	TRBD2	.	CASRTSGGSGELFF	TGTGCCAGCAGGACTAGCGGGGGTTCCGGGGAGCTGTTTTTT
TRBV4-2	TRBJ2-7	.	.	CASSQDTYEQYF	TGTGCCAGCAGCCAAGATACCTACGAGCAGTACTTC
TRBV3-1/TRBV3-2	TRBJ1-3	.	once	CASSPGSSGNTIYF	TGTGCCAGCAGCCCTGGAAGCTCTGGAAACACCATATATTTT
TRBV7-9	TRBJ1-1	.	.	CASSLATGTMMNTEAFF	TGTGCCAGCAGCTTAGCCACAGGGACCATGATGAACACTGAAGCTTTCTTT
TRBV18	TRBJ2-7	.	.	CASSSTGTGGEQYF	TGTGCCAGCTCCTCGACCGGGACTGGGGGAGAGCAGTACTTC
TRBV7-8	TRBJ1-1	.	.	CASSLLSTTGEAFF	TGTGCCAGCAGCTTATTATCGACAACTGGTGAAGCTTTCTTT
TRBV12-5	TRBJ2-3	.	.	CASGPRDPTSTDTQYF	TGTGCTAGTGGCCCCCGGGACCCAACCTCCACAGATACGCAGTATTTT
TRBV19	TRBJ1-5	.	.	CASSGQLYQPQHF	TGTGCCAGTAGTGGACAGTTGTATCAGCCCCAGCATTTT
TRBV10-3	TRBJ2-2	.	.	CATGPSTDRGTGELFF	TGTGCCACCGGGCCCTCCACAGATAGGGGCACCGGGGAGCTGTTTTTT
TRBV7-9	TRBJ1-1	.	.	CASSLGDMNTEAFF	TGTGCCAGCAGCTTGGGAGACATGAACACTGAAGCTTTCTTT
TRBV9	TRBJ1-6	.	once	CASSSGTLRSYNSPLHF	TGTGCCAGCAGCTCTGGAACATTACGCTCCTATAATTCACCCCTCCACTTT
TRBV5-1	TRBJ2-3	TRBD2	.	CASSLFGLAETSTDTQYF	TGCGCCAGCAGCTTGTTTGGACTAGCGGAGACTAGCACAGATACGCAGTATTTT
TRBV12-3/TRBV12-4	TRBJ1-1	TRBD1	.	CASRFQGAREAFF	TGTGCCAGCCGATTCCAGGGGGCGCGAGAGGCTTTCTTT
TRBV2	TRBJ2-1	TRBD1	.	CASSGFRQGVYNEQFF	TGTGCCAGCAGTGGGTTCCGGCAGGGGGTCTACAATGAGCAGTTCTTC
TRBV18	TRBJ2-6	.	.	CASSPRGEAGANVLTF	TGTGCCAGCTCACCTCGAGGGGAGGCTGGGGCCAACGTCCTGACTTTC
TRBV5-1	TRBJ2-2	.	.	CASSLSTRADTGELFF	TGCGCCAGCAGCTTAAGTACACGGGCCGACACCGGGGAGCTGTTTTTT
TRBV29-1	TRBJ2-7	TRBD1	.	CSAEGQGVTTYEQYF	TGCAGCGCCGAGGGACAGGGGGTGACCACCTACGAGCAGTACTTC
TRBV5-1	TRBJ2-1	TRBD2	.	CASSFLAGSGEQFF	TGCGCCAGCAGCTTCCTAGCGGGGTCTGGTGAGCAGTTCTTC
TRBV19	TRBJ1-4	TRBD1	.	CASSTLTGTGSLFF	TGTGCCAGTAGTACGCTAACCGGGACAGGGTCCCTATTTTTT
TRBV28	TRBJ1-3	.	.	CASSPPGGNTIYF	TGTGCCAGCAGTCCCCCTGGTGGAAACACCATATATTTT
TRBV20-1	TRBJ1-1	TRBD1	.	CSADRGRAFF	TGCAGTGCTGACAGGGGGAGAGCTTTCTTT
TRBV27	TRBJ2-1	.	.	CASSLSAGDLYNEQFF	TGTGCCAGCAGTTTATCGGCCGGGGATCTATACAATGAGCAGTTCTTC
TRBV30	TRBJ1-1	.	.	CAWVTGWWAFF	TGTGCCTGGGTAACAGGGTGGTGGGCTTTCTTT
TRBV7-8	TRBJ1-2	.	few	CASSLDWDDGYTF	TGTGCCAGCAGCTTAGATTGGGATGATGGCTACACCTTC
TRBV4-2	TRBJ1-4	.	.	CASSQGHSEISTNEKLFF	TGTGCCAGCAGCCAAGGCCACAGCGAAATTTCAACTAATGAAAAACTGTTTTTT
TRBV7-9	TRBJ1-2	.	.	CASRRASGRGYGYTF	TGTGCCAGCAGACGCGCCAGTGGGAGGGGCTATGGCTACACCTTC
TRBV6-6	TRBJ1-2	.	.	CASSEKGHPGYTF	TGTGCCAGCAGTGAGAAGGGGCATCCTGGCTACACCTTC
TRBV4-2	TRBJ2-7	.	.	CASSQPSFRDVAYEQYF	TGTGCCAGCAGCCAACCCAGCTTCCGGGACGTTGCCTACGAGCAGTACTTC
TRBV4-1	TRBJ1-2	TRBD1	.	CASSLGTGTYGYTF	TGCGCCAGCAGCCTCGGGACAGGGACCTATGGCTACACCTTC